Following are 27 T cell receptor beta chains from one sample sequenced in a study of radiation and T cells in renal cell carcinoma (dated by TCRdb to the early 2020s). Receptors were amplified or captured by the immunoSEQ multiplex PCR assay. This immuneACCESS table, as held by TCRdb, lists in-frame sequences with V and J called but not all clones. Of the missing ones, under half trace to an unresolved V gene in checked studies; the others have no known cause. The sample profile shows just under 150,000 clones; about 86% of them were found once. Together, the top ten hold about a sixth of the sample. The time point label, read with the paper, signifies: blood 4 weeks post-SBRT, at nephrectomy. Sample treatment or condition, as interpreted from the label and publication: 15 Gy SBRT to primary tumor, nephrectomy 4 weeks later. The material was blood, obtained from a patient whose treatment included radiotherapy and nephrectomy. These receptors originate from a woman in her 50s with renal cell carcinoma.

J is TRBJ2-7 and V is TRBV28; TRBD2 agrees at 10 bases. CDR1 and CDR2 (germline): MDHEN, SYDVKM. V shed 6 bases, J shed 4 bases, and the junction held 15 bases outside the gene matches. The CDR3 is 17 residues long. The chain's CDR3 is CASSFQAGGQGRYEQYF. As DNA, the CDR3 is TGTGCCAGCAGCTTCCAAGCGGGAGGGCAAGGGAGGTACGAGCAGTACTTC.

The chain couples TRBV5-1 to TRBJ1-3, with D unresolved. Trimming removed 4 bases from V and 3 bases from J, with 11 bases in between. This CDR3 region has 14 residues. Germline CDR1 reads SGHRS; CDR2 reads YFSETQ. The CDR3 is CASSDPSGGNTIYF. CDR3 DNA: TGCGCCAGCAGCGACCCGTCCGGTGGAAACACCATATATTTT.

The rearrangement uses TRBV4-1 and TRBJ2-2; 7 bases fit TRBD1. From germline, CDR1 is MGHRA and CDR2 YSYEKL. V was pared by 1 base and J by 3 bases, with 5 bases of the junction left unmatched. The CDR3 is made up of 16 amino acids. The CDR3 nucleotides read TGCGCCAGCAGCCAAGCCGGGACAGCGGACACCGGGGAGCTGTTTTTT. Its protein product is CASSQAGTADTGELFF.

This clone appeared a single time. This chain uses TRBV5-1 with TRBJ2-7, with 7 positions matching TRBD1. Per the germline V gene, CDR1 is SGHRS and CDR2 is YFSETQ. The V and J ends lost 1 base and 0 bases, in that order; junction bases with no gene match: 7. The CDR3 has 16 residues. The CDR3, as DNA: TGCGCCAGCAGCTTGTACGGACAGGAATCCTCCTACGAGCAGTACTTC. Translated, it gives CASSLYGQESSYEQYF. Full variable domain (missing parts from reference TRBV5-1 and TRBJ2-7): KAGVTQTPRYLIKTRGQQVTLSCSPISGHRSVSWYQQTPGQGLQFLFEYFSETQRNKGNFPGRFSGRQFSNSRSEMNVSTLELGDSALYLCASSLYGQESSYEQYFGPGTRLTVT.

The chain carries TRBV9 and TRBJ1-1, with unresolved D. CDR1 is SGDLS, CDR2 YYNGEE, per germline. V was clipped by 1 base and J by 1 base, with 8 bases between them. The CDR3 extends over 14 amino acids. CDR3 region: CASSVLTENTEAFF. CDR3 sequence (DNA): TGTGCCAGCAGCGTATTAACTGAGAACACTGAAGCTTTCTTT. Complete variable domain (other parts from reference TRBV9 and TRBJ1-1): DSGVTQTPKHLITATGQRVTLRCSPRSGDLSVYWYQQSLDQGLQFLIQYYNGEERAKGNILERFSAQQFPDLHSELNLSSLELGDSALYFCASSVLTENTEAFFGQGTRLTVV.

The genes are TRBV18 and TRBJ1-3; D not certain. Germline CDR1 reads KGHSH; CDR2 reads LQKENI. The CDR3 extends over 15 amino acids. Trimming removed 3 bases at V and 0 bases at J, with 9 bases between. The CDR3 sequence is CASSPSEYSGNTIYF. CDR3 DNA: TGTGCCAGCTCACCGTCAGAATACTCTGGAAACACCATATATTTT. The variable domain in full, completed from reference TRBV18 and TRBJ1-3, reads NAGVMQNPRHLVRRRGQEARLRCSPMKGHSHVYWYRQLPEEGLKFMVYLQKENIIDESGMPKERFSAEFPKEGPSILRIQQVVRGDSAAYFCASSPSEYSGNTIYFGEGSWLTVV.

The rearrangement joins TRBV5-4 to TRBJ2-5; TRBD1 is a possible D gene (5 bases). This CDR3 spans 14 amino acids. V shed 2 bases and J shed 2 bases, with 10 bases lying between them. The germline V gene encodes CDR1 SGHNT and CDR2 YYREEE (reference sequence). CDR3 sequence reads: CASSFQGPQETQYF. In DNA, the CDR3 is TGTGCCAGCAGCTTTCAGGGTCCACAAGAGACCCAGTACTTC.

The chain couples TRBV7-2 to TRBJ2-1; D is ambiguous. From germline, CDR1 is SGHTA and CDR2 FQGNSA. The CDR3 has 15 residues. V shed 2 bases and J shed 0 bases, with 8 bases lying between them. CDR3 nucleotide sequence: TGTGCCAGCAGCTTATGGTTTAGCTCCTACAATGAGCAGTTCTTC. Its protein product is CASSLWFSSYNEQFF.

The V call is TRBV5-8, the J call TRBJ2-2, with D uncertain. CDR1 is SGHTS and CDR2 is YDEGEE in the germline V gene. V lost 4 bases and J lost 5, with 9 bases in between. There are 13 residues in the CDR3. CDR3 sequence reads: CASSGDGTGELFF. The DNA for the CDR3 is TGTGCCAGCAGCGGAGACGGAACCGGGGAGCTGTTTTTT.

The chain couples TRBV19 to TRBJ2-7, with 8 nucleotides matching TRBD2. This CDR3 has 13 amino acids. Germline V gene data show CDR1 as LNHDA and CDR2 as SQIVND (reference sequence). The trim removed 7 bases at V and 7 bases at J, leaving 9 bases unmatched. The CDR3 nucleotides are TGTGCCAGTACCGGGTCGCCGGGGGGGGAGCAGTACTTC. Translation gives CASTGSPGGEQYF.

V and J are TRBV7-2 and TRBJ2-7, with TRBD2 matching 9 bases. The J segment lost 6 bases and the V segment lost 1 base, leaving 4 bases of the junction unmatched. CDR1 and CDR2 from the germline V gene are SGHTA and FQGNSA. This CDR3 comprises 14 residues. The chain's CDR3 is CASSLGLAGFEQYF. DNA for the CDR3: TGTGCCAGCAGCTTAGGTCTAGCGGGGTTCGAGCAGTACTTC.

There are a few counts of this clone. The genes are TRBV13 and TRBJ2-1, with 7 bases identical to TRBD2. From germline, CDR1 is PRHDT and CDR2 FYEKMQ (reference sequence). Losses at the gene ends were 6 bases for V and 2 bases for J; bases not matched to a gene: 4. This CDR3 comprises 14 residues. The chain's CDR3 is CASSLSGTYNEQFF. The DNA for the CDR3 is TGTGCCAGCAGTCTAAGCGGGACCTACAATGAGCAGTTCTTC.

The rearrangement links TRBV2 to TRBJ2-1; 8 bases match TRBD2. From germline, CDR1 is SNHLY and CDR2 FYNNEI. The trim removed 5 bases at V and 8 bases at J, leaving 11 bases unmatched. This CDR3 is 15 amino acids long. CDR3 DNA sequence: TGTGCCAGCAGTCCCCGGACTAGCAGTGTCCATGAGCAGTTCTTC. Translated: CASSPRTSSVHEQFF. The whole variable domain, filled in from reference TRBV2 and TRBJ2-1, reads EPEVTQTPSHQVTQMGQEVILRCVPISNHLYFYWYRQILGQKVEFLVSFYNNEISEKSEIFDDQFSVERPDGSNFTLKIRSTKLEDSAMYFCASSPRTSSVHEQFFGPGTRLTVL.

This CDR3 reads CATSRDATGEGELFF. DNA of the CDR3: TGTGCCACCAGCAGAGATGCGACGGGCGAAGGGGAGCTGTTTTTT. The chain links TRBV15 to TRBJ2-2, with unresolved D. V was trimmed by 0 bases and J by 8 bases, leaving 13 bases between them. The germline V gene encodes CDR1 LNHNV and CDR2 YYDKDF (reference sequence). The CDR3 length is 15 residues.

This rearrangement joins TRBV28 to TRBJ2-7; D is possibly TRBD2 (6 bases). CDR3 length equals 13 residues. Looked up from germline, CDR1 is MDHEN and CDR2 is SYDVKM. V lost 3 bases to trimming and J lost 6 bases, with 12 bases between them. The CDR3 bases are TGTGCCAGCAGTTTCCGCGGGGTAGGCGAGCAGTACTTC. It is translated as CASSFRGVGEQYF.

V and J are TRBV6-5 and TRBJ1-2, with 9 nucleotides matching TRBD1. Unmatched junction bases numbered 2, after V lost 5 bases and J lost 4 bases. CDR1 and CDR2 from the germline V gene are MNHEY and SVGAGI. The CDR3 is made up of 13 amino acids. The CDR3 here is CASSRDRVYGYTF. The CDR3 nucleotides read TGTGCCAGCAGTCGGGACAGGGTCTATGGCTACACCTTC.

In this sample, this clone turned up a few times. The CDR3 bases are TGTGCCAGCAGCTTACAGGGGGCGCGGGAGCTGTTTTTT. Amino acids: CASSLQGARELFF. The rearrangement links TRBV7-2 to TRBJ2-2, with TRBD1 matching 8 bases. The CDR3 length is 13 residues. After removal of 2 bases from V and 9 bases from J, the junction contained 2 bases not matched to a gene. Looked up from germline, CDR1 is SGHTA and CDR2 is FQGNSA.

In this sample, this clone turned up a few times. The V call is TRBV27, the J call TRBJ2-7; D is possibly TRBD1 or TRBD2 (5 bases each). The CDR3 covers 17 residues. Germline values: CDR1 MNHEY, CDR2 SMNVEV (reference sequence). V dropped 3 bases and J dropped 2 bases, with 20 bases sitting between them. In DNA, the CDR3 is TGTGCCAGCAGTTTTCAATTCCGGGACCGTAACCCCTACGAGCAGTACTTC. This encodes CASSFQFRDRNPYEQYF.

This clone has a single count. The rearrangement links TRBV5-1 to TRBJ2-2; no clear D gene. The CDR3 is made up of 15 amino acids. The V gene's germline CDR1 is SGHRS and CDR2 YFSETQ. V was shortened by 5 bases and J by 6 bases, with 17 bases between the two germline ends. The CDR3 DNA reads TGCGCCAGCAGTCCCGGGCAGCCCGGCGCCGGGGAGCTGTTTTTT. Residues: CASSPGQPGAGELFF.

The chain carries TRBV4-1 and TRBJ1-1; no reliable D call. This CDR3 region has 14 residues. Germline CDR1 MGHRA, CDR2 YSYEKL. The V end lost 1 base, the J end lost 0 bases, and 6 bases lay between the germline ends. CDR3 residues: CASSQVLMNTEAFF. The CDR3 coding sequence is TGCGCCAGCAGCCAAGTCCTCATGAACACTGAAGCTTTCTTT.

The V gene is TRBV2, the J gene TRBJ2-7, with D perhaps matching TRBD1 (5 bases). The CDR3 is 15 residues long. V lost 10 bases and J 4 bases, leaving 23 bases between the germline ends. Germline V gene lookup returns CDR1 SNHLY and CDR2 FYNNEI. CDR3: CATRRSQGMRYEQYF. Here the CDR3 DNA reads TGTGCCACCCGTCGGTCGCAGGGAATGAGGTACGAGCAGTACTTC.

This clone was picked up one time. This chain joins TRBV6-1 and TRBJ2-3; D ambiguous. The germline V gene encodes CDR1 MNHNS and CDR2 SASEGT. Trimming took 1 base from V and 3 from J, leaving 5 bases between them. CDR3 length: 13 amino acids. This CDR3 is CASSEVRTDTQYF. For the CDR3, the DNA is TGTGCCAGCAGTGAAGTTAGGACAGATACGCAGTATTTT.

This chain links TRBV2 with TRBJ1-2; D is uncertain. Trimming cost V 1 base and J 8 bases, with 5 bases left between them. The germline V gene has CDR1 SNHLY and CDR2 FYNNEI. The CDR3 is 11 residues long. The CDR3 DNA reads as TGTGCCAGCAGTGAAGGGTCCGGCTACACCTTC. It specifies CASSEGSGYTF.

This clone showed up just once. This chain connects TRBV4-3 to TRBJ1-2; D is undetermined. V was shortened by 0 bases and J by 3 bases, with 8 bases between the two germline ends. Germline CDR1 LGHNA, CDR2 YSLEER. The CDR3 length is 14 residues. The CDR3 coding sequence is TGCGCCAGCAGCCAAGATTTGGCGGACTATGGCTACACCTTC. Its translation: CASSQDLADYGYTF.

This clone was found a few times. CDR3 sequence reads: CASNLNTDNTEAFF. The CDR3 nucleotides are TGTGCCAGTAACCTTAACACGGATAACACTGAAGCTTTCTTT. This chain connects TRBV19 to TRBJ1-1, with unresolved D. V was pared by 7 bases and J by 2 bases, with 14 bases between. This CDR3 region has 14 residues. Germline CDR1 reads LNHDA; CDR2 reads SQIVND (reference sequence).

J is TRBJ1-1 and V is TRBV9; D is possibly TRBD1 (5 bases). Per the germline V gene, CDR1 is SGDLS and CDR2 is YYNGEE. The CDR3 loop spans 14 amino acids. V lost 2 bases and J 4 bases, leaving 12 bases between the germline ends. CDR3 nucleotides: TGTGCCAGCAGCGTTGGCAGGGAGTCCACTGAAGCTTTCTTT. Encoded protein: CASSVGRESTEAFF.

This clone appeared a few times. V usage is TRBV30 and J usage is TRBJ1-1, with D tentatively TRBD1 (5 bases). Trimming removed 6 bases at V and 2 bases at J, with 7 bases between. Germline V gene lookup returns CDR1 GTSNPN and CDR2 SVGIG (reference sequence). The CDR3 totals 11 residues. The DNA of the CDR3 is TGTGCCTGCGACAGTAACACTGAAGCTTTCTTT. Its translation is CACDSNTEAFF.